This T cell receptor (beta chain) was recovered during a study of blood T cell repertoires in COVID-19. Whole-study context: Sources were T cells, B-cell-depleted T cells, or PBMCs; the material itself was cDNA or gDNA.

The participants were between about 18 and 90 years old and came from 24 US areas. Participants' reported clinical history set cohort assignment. Sequencing used immunoSEQ multiplex PCR; TCRdb keeps in-frame clones, though not all of them. This table holds about 280,000 clones, 80% to 85% found once. The trim removed 5 bases at V and 1 base at J, leaving 1 base unmatched. Germline V gene lookup returns CDR1 SGHTA and CDR2 FQGTGA. CDR3 length: 15 amino acids. This chain links TRBV7-3 with TRBJ2-3, with 12 bases identical to TRBD2. Specimen: PBMCs or T cells enriched from blood (not recorded which). The source is a man aged 35 to 55 who had been exposed to COVID-19. DNA of the CDR3: TGTGCCAGCAGCCCTAGCGGGAGGGGCACAGATACGCAGTATTTT. This gives the protein CASSPSGRGTDTQYF.